This T cell receptor beta chain was recovered during a study of cytomegalovirus exposure and HLA in healthy donors. Study results and limitations: Among CMV-associated TCR beta chains, most appeared HLA-restricted in a later analysis.

There are 15 residues in the CDR3. After removal of 5 bases from V and 6 bases from J, the junction contained 13 bases not matched to a gene. Germline CDR1 and CDR2: MDHEN and SYDVKM. PCR employed 60 Vbeta and 13 Jbeta primers. Clones were sequenced by immunoSEQ multiplex PCR, and TCRdb holds only the in-frame ones, with some missing. In the table there are 150,000 to 200,000 clones, around three quarters of which are singletons. This clone has a handful of counts. The antigen is not known. V gene TRBV28 combines with J gene TRBJ2-7; 7 bases are shared with TRBD2. The sequence was obtained from a woman in her 40s in good health and CMV-seronegative. Sequences were obtained from PBMCs. Here the CDR3 reads CASSTPAGLVFEQYF. CDR3 sequence (DNA): TGTGCCAGCAGTACCCCCGCAGGACTAGTGTTCGAGCAGTACTTC. Combining the CDR3 with reference TRBV28 and TRBJ2-7 gives the whole variable domain DVKVTQSSRYLVKRTGEKVFLECVQDMDHENMFWYRQDPGLGLRLIYFSYDVKMKEKGDIPEGYSVSREKKERFSLILESASTNQTSMYLCASSTPAGLVFEQYFGPGTRLTVT.